This T cell receptor beta chain stems from a study of blood T cell repertoires in COVID-19. Participants' own reports of clinical history determined their cohort assignment. CDR3 length equals 16 residues. From germline, CDR1 is ENHRY and CDR2 SYGVKD. The V segment lost 4 bases and the J segment 8 bases; nucleotides outside the gene matches: 15. The protocol was immunoSEQ multiplex PCR, while the TCRdb copy is restricted to in-frame clones and leaves out a portion. This sample has about 360,000 clones, with 80% to 90% found just once. The sequence was collected from a man between 25 and 39 years old who had recovered from COVID-19. The specimen sequenced was PBMCs or T cells enriched from blood (not recorded which). The chain carries TRBV10-3 and TRBJ2-7; 9 nucleotides line up with TRBD1. The CDR3 bases are TGTGCCATCAGTGCAACCTCCGGGACAGGGTCCCCCAAGCAGTACTTC. This sequence encodes CAISATSGTGSPKQYF.